This T cell receptor (beta chain) comes out of a study of T-cell reconstitution after alpha-beta-depleted transplantation in children (dated by TCRdb to 2016 to 2018). Regarding the study in general: Using TCR repertoire profiling, the study followed T-cell immune reconstitution in a quantitative way in children after TCRalphabeta/CD19-depleted allogeneic hematopoietic cell transplantation.

Library creation used PCR. The sequencer was an Illumina HiSeq 2500. TCR libraries were prepared with molecular barcoding, using unique molecular identifiers to normalize TCRbeta repertoire quantification. TCRdb reran the public reads through fastp at Q25 and MiXCR, keeping productive beta chains. Each CDR3 protein appears once, grouped with its most common genes and DNA. The sample profile shows about 610,000 distinct CDR3 sequences; more than 9% of them were found once. The ten largest clones represent less than 5% of the sample. The CDR3 runs 16 residues from the cysteine to the phenylalanine. Just CDR3 DNA is preserved here, 48 bases in frame from base 1. The junction shows trimming of 2 bases on V and 2 bases on J, and the gene matches do not reach 4 bases of it. As encoded in the germline V gene, CDR1 is MDHEN while CDR2 is SYDVKM. This clonotype was counted ten times or more. Its antigen is unknown. One base away there is no much larger clone; base qualities are not given.

Rearrangement joined TRBV28 to TRBJ2-3; 10 middle bases align to TRBD2. This receptor was taken from a human donor who donated a stem cell graft to a child with acute myeloid leukemia. This specimen consisted of PBMCs from the stem cell graft donor, obtained from the stem cell graft. The CDR3 region reads CASSLTSGKDTDTQYF. Read as DNA, the sequence is TGTGCCAGCAGTTTAACTAGCGGGAAAGACACAGATACGCAGTATTTT.